What follows is one T cell receptor beta chain and its context. Its antigen remains unidentified. No per-base quality is available; no much larger clone lies one base away. This record belongs to a study of cytomegalovirus exposure and HLA in healthy donors (dated by TCRdb to the late 2010s). Study-wide context: In an earlier analysis of some 550 of the donors, 250 to 350 Gb of sequence data and just under 120 million unique TCR beta sequences from about 179 million T cells were reported. The T cell repertoires of under 700 subjects were profiled by immunosequencing and related to cytomegalovirus serostatus. Of the approximately 400 genotyped donors, about 80% fell in the genetic ancestry cluster associated with self-reported Caucasian donors. In an earlier analysis of 587 of the donors, high-throughput TCR beta sequencing was used to judge whether each TCR beta V gene segment behaved as functional or pseudogenic. A later analysis re-examined previously published TCR beta repertoires from roughly 650 donors and added high-resolution HLA genotyping to investigate patterns of TCR occurrence. Genome-wide SNP genotypes for about 65% of the roughly 670 donors were used in a later genetic analysis, which treated that subset as a discovery cohort. Typing coverage differed by locus: A, B, C, DRB1 and DQB1 were typed in roughly 629-630 donors, DQA1 in about 500, DPA1 in nearly 610, and DPB1 in 472. To predict cytomegalovirus infection status, the study brought together high-throughput TCR immunosequencing, statistical association of individual TCRs with disease status, and machine learning. All discovery cohort repertoires had been generated on a single sequencing platform. Along with the roughly 670-subject first cohort, a separate validation cohort of some 130 different subjects was used. Donor age, sex, ethnicity and CMV serostatus were collected together with the repertoire data. Because of strong linkage in the cohort, roughly five DR-DQ haplotypes were treated as single units for association and clustering. An early release covering just under 650 HLA-typed donors comprised approximately 290 gigabases of sequencing data and some 79 million unique TCR sequences. Across approximately 400 genotyped donors of the cohort, an average of about 240,000 unique TCR beta nucleotide sequences per donor were sequenced, and roughly 18% of those sequences were non-productive. Rather than using new phenotypic data, the later analysis identified candidate immune exposures from TCR beta sequences and from how often those sequences occurred across donors. Class I and class II HLA loci were covered by the typing at four-digit resolution. The study aimed to test whether cataloging public T cell receptors could reveal signatures of past pathogen exposure. Results and caveats for the whole study, not just this receptor: Because counts were too low, about 18 rarely observed V segments, including chromosome 9 orphons, were excluded from the earlier analysis of under 650 of the donors. V-gene and J-gene trimming of TCR beta chains was associated with a missense DCLRE1C variant in a later genetic analysis, and the association was replicated in an independent cohort. The only immune exposure information available for the cohort was CMV serostatus. Three of the identified cytomegalovirus-associated TCR beta chains were confirmed in vitro to be specific for cytomegalovirus antigens. A group of highly shared sequence variants was considered likely to be a technical artifact of the sequencing pipeline. Some IMGT-functional V segments, including TRBV6-2 and TRBV6-3, could not be told apart with the 87-base-pair reads, so those segments were excluded. Because HLA typing was unavailable for some donors at each locus, only the typed subset was used in association tests. A further reported finding was that TCR beta sequences accurately predicted the HLA-A and HLA-B alleles for most subjects in the first cohort. Broadly in line with IMGT annotations, most TCR beta V segments showed up in productive rearrangements about 87% or about 30% of the time in an earlier analysis of under 700 of the donors. Assigning TCR associations to individual alleles was difficult when HLA alleles, especially DR and DQ, strongly co-occurred. Compared with equally common non-associated chains, HLA-associated TCR beta chains in a later analysis were more clonally expanded and had lower generation probabilities. Sequencing depth was assumed to be roughly uniform across donors in the presence/absence analyses, though that assumption may not hold. Compared with the approximately 670-donor mean, donors in an Asian-associated ancestry cluster had fewer N-insertions in productive TCRs, according to a later genetic analysis. A later analysis associated 15,000 or so TCR beta sequences with specific HLA alleles at a false discovery rate of 0.05. Across donors, most TCR sequences were observed very rarely, whereas some public TCRs were present in many individuals. The study gave a list of about 170 TCR beta chains associated with cytomegalovirus. The classifier was reported to diagnose cytomegalovirus status with high specificity and sensitivity in both the original cohort and the validation cohort. In a later analysis, TCR association rates were found to vary across HLA loci, with the most associated TCRs seen for DRB1 alleles and the fewest for HLA-C alleles. A later analysis reported that several top co-occurrence clusters appeared linked to parvovirus B19, influenza, CMV and Epstein-Barr virus. Correlated functional status among segregating V segments might be attributable to linkage disequilibrium, but an unknown experimental factor could not be ruled out. This cohort had only TCR beta chains sequenced, and the lack of alpha or paired-chain data limited which features could be detected. The authors suggested that the approach could potentially be generalized to other disease states and immunological phenotypes. Most CMV-associated TCR beta chains appeared to be HLA-restricted in a later analysis, and the HLA associations seemed to be driven largely by CMV exposure.

The library relied on the immunoSEQ multiplex PCR assay. For the multiplex PCR, a mixture combining 60 forward primers for TCR Vbeta segments and 13 reverse primers for TCR Jbeta segments was used. Amplification of the CDR3 region of rearranged TCR beta genes was performed with a multiplex PCR assay on genomic DNA. The Illumina HiSeq System was used to sequence the amplified TCR beta libraries as 87-base-pair reads. For the original study's pipeline: Across the 500 to 700 repertoires, a later analysis counted 78 million or so unique TCR beta chains, 8.5 million to 12 million of which were shared by at least two donors. To remove PCR and sequencing errors, raw reads were error-corrected and collapsed into unique sequences using a nearest-neighbor algorithm that merged closely related sequences. V, D and J gene segments were assigned by aligning CDR3 sequences to IMGT reference sequences. Each retained sequence needed at least a six-nucleotide match to both a V gene segment and a J gene segment. Rearrangements were classified as productive when the CDR3 lacked stop codons and remained in frame with V and J, and all other rearrangements were classified as non-productive. Following IMGT convention, CDR3 was defined as the stretch from the second conserved V-encoded cysteine up to the conserved J-encoded phenylalanine. In an earlier analysis of more than 550 of the donors, sequences lacking an unambiguous match to a single V gene segment were excluded. An earlier analysis of approximately 590 of the donors called V segments functional above 56.7% productive rearrangements and segregating when the between-donor standard deviation exceeded 5%. A statistical classification framework was built for diagnosing cytomegalovirus status from the catalog of TCR beta chain sequences. In a later analysis, TCR nucleotide sequences were compared against IMGT/GENE-DB human TR gene sequences so that V and J genes could be assigned. In a later analysis, CDR3 sequences and most-parsimonious VDJ recombination scenarios were assigned using the TCRdist pipeline. A later analysis defined each TCR beta chain by its CDR3 amino acid sequence plus V-gene family, and excluded reads lacking a unique V-gene family. A later analysis removed 550 to 700 highly shared, low-generation-probability nucleotide sequences to deal with suspected cross-contamination and a sequencing artifact. For each public chain, a later analysis derived a clonal expansion index from normalized ranks of inferred template counts within each repertoire. In a later analysis, generation probabilities were computed using a VDJ recombination model fitted to out-of-frame rearrangements, and the results were checked against IGoR. In a later analysis, TCR-TCR, TCR-HLA and TCR-CMV co-occurrence was scored with hypergeometric tests, and a repertoire-size bias correction was applied to TCR pairs. To estimate false discovery rates, a later analysis permuted the HLA or CMV assignments 20 times. In a later analysis, co-occurring TCRs were grouped using DBSCAN, and TCRdist sequence similarity was added for clustering within HLA-allele-positive subsets. Repertoires with fewer than 30,000 or more than 120,000 public chains, plus five repertoires with anomalous nucleotide sharing, were excluded from co-occurrence clustering. Entries here come from immuneACCESS through TCRdb and include only in-frame sequences with V and J called. Some clones fail to appear in such tables; in the studies checked, an unresolved V gene covers under half of the shortfall, and the cause of the remainder is unknown. That table supplies the V and J calls and clone size; D and trimming were determined from the DNA. This sample gives approximately 130,000 clones in total; approximately 77% of them show up just once. The ten largest make up roughly 1.3% of the sample.

The cohort comprised hundreds of healthy bone marrow donors. At the time of sampling, all cohort members were nominally healthy, though unrecorded immune exposures were likely present. The donor was CMV seronegative and belonged to the group of more than 300 seronegative cohort members. A peripheral blood sample was provided by each donor, and peripheral blood mononuclear cells were used for TCR beta sequencing. Genomic DNA was extracted from the blood cell samples with the Qiagen DNeasy Blood Extraction Kit. The germline V gene supplies CDR1 MDHEN and CDR2 SYDVKM. The CDR3 runs 15 residues from the cysteine to the phenylalanine. The only DNA kept is the CDR3, 45 bases in frame from the first base. V is pruned by 5 bases and J by 8 bases, leaving 7 bases of the junction without a gene match.

The specimen was PBMCs. The V gene is TRBV28 and the J gene is TRBJ1-4; 11 central nucleotides agree with TRBD1. The clonotype originates from a woman aged 40 to 55 in good health and CMV-seronegative. The nucleotides are TGTGCCAGCAGTACACCCGGGACAGGGGGAGAAAAACTGTTTTTT. Translated, this is CASSTPGTGGEKLFF.